These 30 T cell receptor beta chains came from one sample sequenced in a study of blood T cell repertoires in COVID-19. Profiled with immunoSEQ multiplex PCR; TCRdb holds only in-frame clones, not every one. There are about 150,000 clones in the sample; approximately 83% occur only once, and roughly 3.4% lies in the top ten. The sample consisted of peripheral blood. The receptors originated from a man aged 65 to 85 with acute or convalescent COVID-19.

The chain couples TRBV29-1 to TRBJ2-5, with 15 bases that match TRBD2. CDR1 and CDR2 from the germline V gene are SQVTM and ANQGSEA. V was clipped by 0 bases and J by 4 bases; unmatched bases: 9. CDR3 length: 18 amino acids. Here the CDR3 reads CSVEELRGLAGGSETQYF. CDR3 in DNA: TGCAGCGTTGAAGAACTCAGGGGACTAGCGGGAGGTTCAGAGACCCAGTACTTC.

V usage is TRBV9 and J usage is TRBJ2-2; D is unclear. V lost 0 bases and J lost 5, with 8 bases in between. This CDR3 comprises 14 residues. Germline V gene data show CDR1 as SGDLS and CDR2 as YYNGEE. The CDR3 loop reads CASSVGPSTGELFF. Here the CDR3 DNA reads TGTGCCAGCAGCGTAGGCCCGAGTACCGGGGAGCTGTTTTTT.

This clone was picked up a small number of times. The CDR3 protein is CASPSTGGEIMHTEAFF. For the CDR3, the DNA is TGTGCCAGCCCATCAACAGGGGGCGAAATCATGCACACTGAAGCTTTCTTT. This sequence joins TRBV28 and TRBJ1-1; 9 bases are shared with TRBD1. CDR1 is MDHEN, CDR2 SYDVKM, per germline. The trim removed 8 bases at V and 3 bases at J, leaving 16 bases unmatched. The CDR3 has 17 residues.

This chain links TRBV11-3 with TRBJ2-2; possibly TRBD1 for D (6 bases). Per germline, CDR1 SGHNT and CDR2 YENEEA. The V end lost 5 bases, the J end lost 5 bases, and 12 bases lay between the germline ends. CDR3 length: 14 residues. The CDR3 spells CASSLQGSTGELFF. The DNA of the CDR3 is TGTGCCAGCAGCCTACAGGGTTCTACCGGGGAGCTGTTTTTT.

V usage is TRBV9 and J usage is TRBJ1-6, with D possibly matching TRBD1 (6 bases). Germline V lookup: CDR1 SGDLS, CDR2 YYNGEE. This CDR3 contains 14 residues. With 4 bases removed from V and 9 bases from J, the gap between germline ends came to 14 bases. In nucleotides, the CDR3 is TGTGCCAGCAGCAGAGGGGGTAGAGGTTCACCCCTCCACTTT. Its protein product is CASSRGGRGSPLHF.

This rearrangement joins TRBV7-2 to TRBJ1-2; no firm D call. CDR1 is SGHTA and CDR2 is FQGNSA in the germline V gene. The CDR3 is 13 amino acids. Trimming cost V 5 bases and J 6 bases, with 13 bases left between them. CDR3 loop: CASSPQTTDGYTF. For the CDR3, the DNA is TGTGCCAGCAGCCCCCAGACTACCGATGGCTACACCTTC. The full variable domain, in which reference TRBV7-2 and TRBJ1-2 provide the parts outside the CDR3, is GAGVSQSPSNKVTEKGKDVELRCDPISGHTALYWYRQSLGQGLEFLIYFQGNSAPDKSGLPSDRFSAERTGGSVSTLTIQRTQQEDSAVYLCASSPQTTDGYTFGSGTRLTVV.

A few counts support this clone. V and J are TRBV28 and TRBJ1-6, with 7 bases lining up with TRBD1. Germline lookup yields CDR1 MDHEN and CDR2 SYDVKM. There are 14 residues in the CDR3. The junction had 6 bases not matched to a gene; V was cut back by 7 bases and J by 6 bases. The DNA for the CDR3 is TGTGCCAGCACCCCGGGACAGCCTAATTCACCCCTCCACTTT. It translates to CASTPGQPNSPLHF. Drawing the rest from reference TRBV28 and TRBJ1-6, the complete variable domain is DVKVTQSSRYLVKRTGEKVFLECVQDMDHENMFWYRQDPGLGLRLIYFSYDVKMKEKGDIPEGYSVSREKKERFSLILESASTNQTSMYLCASTPGQPNSPLHFGNGTRLTVT.

The gene calls are TRBV29-1 and TRBJ1-5, with 9 bases fitting TRBD1. The germline gives CDR1 SQVTM, CDR2 ANQGSEA. This CDR3 region has 13 residues. After removal of 4 bases from V and 4 bases from J, the junction contained 2 bases not matched to a gene. CDR3 in amino acids: CSVGQGGNQPQHF. CDR3 bases: TGCAGCGTTGGACAGGGGGGAAATCAGCCCCAGCATTTT.

This chain connects TRBV12-2 to TRBJ2-7; the D call in the table, TRBD1, was not verified against the DNA. TRBV12-2 is given as a pseudogene. The CDR3 has 15 residues. The CDR3 reads CASRPDRVQAYEQYF. DNA of the CDR3: TGTGCAAGTCGCCCCGACAGGGTGCAAGCCTACGAGCAGTACTTC.

The chain combines TRBV7-9 with TRBJ2-5, with D possibly matching TRBD2 (7 bases). This CDR3 is built from 15 residues. V was clipped by 5 bases and J by 1 base, with 14 bases between them. Per germline, CDR1 SEHNR and CDR2 FQNEAQ (reference sequence). The DNA for the CDR3 is TGTGCCAGCAGCCCTGGGGGGGGGCCCCAAGAGACCCAGTACTTC. Amino acids: CASSPGGGPQETQYF. The full variable domain, completed using reference TRBV7-9 and TRBJ2-5, is DTGVSQNPRHKITKRGQNVTFRCDPISEHNRLYWYRQTLGQGPEFLTYFQNEAQLEKSRLLSDRFSAERPKGSFSTLEIQRTEQGDSAMYLCASSPGGGPQETQYFGPGTRLLVL.

V is TRBV5-1 and J is TRBJ2-1, with 8 bases that match TRBD1. This CDR3 has 16 residues. With 6 bases clipped from V and 8 bases from J, the junction kept 16 bases outside the gene matches. Germline CDR1 reads SGHRS; CDR2 reads YFSETQ. CDR3 in DNA: TGCGCCAGCACCCTCCAGGGGGCTCTCATTTCCGATGAGCAGTTCTTC. Translated: CASTLQGALISDEQFF.

The gene calls are TRBV11-3 and TRBJ2-1; perhaps TRBD2 as D (5 bases). The germline V and J ends were trimmed by 5 bases and 0 bases, with 17 bases remaining between them. CDR3 length: 17 residues. Germline V gene lookup returns CDR1 SGHNT and CDR2 YENEEA. The CDR3 region has the DNA TGTGCCAGCAGCGCTACCCCGGGGTCAAGCTCCTACAATGAGCAGTTCTTC. Protein sequence: CASSATPGSSSYNEQFF.

The chain links TRBV4-1 to TRBJ1-1; weak D call: TRBD1 (5 bases). V dropped 2 bases and J dropped 6 bases, with 13 bases sitting between them. Germline CDR1 and CDR2: MGHRA and YSYEKL. This CDR3 is 14 amino acids long. Written as DNA, the CDR3 is TGCGCCAGCAGCCAATTGCGGGGGGAGGCTGAAGCTTTCTTT. Residues: CASSQLRGEAEAFF.

This clone appeared a single time. The J gene is TRBJ2-3, the V gene TRBV11-1; 9 bases line up with TRBD1. J lost 5 bases, V lost 8 bases, and 8 bases had no gene match. The CDR3 has 14 residues. Germline CDR1 reads SGHAT; CDR2 reads FQDESV (reference sequence). CDR3 in amino acids: CASGRGQGVDTQYF. The CDR3 DNA reads TGTGCCAGCGGAAGGGGACAGGGAGTAGATACGCAGTATTTT.

The V call is TRBV13, the J call TRBJ2-7; perhaps TRBD2 as D (5 bases). This CDR3 comprises 12 residues. In germline, CDR1 is PRHDT, CDR2 FYEKMQ (reference sequence). Trimming stripped 5 bases from V and 1 base from J, with 6 bases between. Here the CDR3 reads CASSRGSYEQYF. Written as DNA, the CDR3 is TGTGCCAGCAGCAGAGGGTCCTACGAGCAGTACTTC.

The J gene is TRBJ2-3, the V gene TRBV6-5; no definite D call. CDR1 and CDR2 from the germline V gene are MNHEY and SVGAGI. V was shortened by 0 bases and J by 8 bases, with 9 bases between the two germline ends. This CDR3 is built from 13 residues. The CDR3 DNA reads TGTGCCAGCAGTTACTCCAGTCTTGGTACGCAGTATTTT. It specifies CASSYSSLGTQYF.

The genes are TRBV7-2 and TRBJ2-5, with D perhaps matching TRBD1 (5 bases). The CDR3 covers 12 residues. V gave up 5 bases and J gave up 5 bases, with 9 bases separating them. Germline V CDR1 and CDR2: SGHTA, FQGNSA. The CDR3 DNA reads as TGTGCCAGCAGCCGAGCAGGGGAGACCCAGTACTTC. Translation gives CASSRAGETQYF. Together with reference TRBV7-2 and TRBJ2-5, the CDR3 gives the full variable domain: GAGVSQSPSNKVTEKGKDVELRCDPISGHTALYWYRQSLGQGLEFLIYFQGNSAPDKSGLPSDRFSAERTGGSVSTLTIQRTQQEDSAVYLCASSRAGETQYFGPGTRLLVL.

The genes are TRBV6-1 and TRBJ1-1; 7 bases are a match to TRBD1. The germline gives CDR1 MNHNS, CDR2 SASEGT. The trim removed 5 bases at V and 2 bases at J, leaving 5 bases unmatched. The length of the CDR3 is 14 residues. The CDR3 loop is CASSQGQANTEAFF. DNA of the CDR3: TGTGCCAGCAGTCAAGGACAGGCCAACACTGAAGCTTTCTTT.

CDR3 in amino acids: CASRRQGEGGYTF. CDR3 coding DNA: TGTGCCAGCAGAAGACAGGGGGAGGGTGGCTACACCTTC. V usage is TRBV28 and J usage is TRBJ1-2, with 9 positions matching TRBD1. From germline, CDR1 is MDHEN and CDR2 SYDVKM. This CDR3 has 13 residues. The V and J ends lost 6 bases and 7 bases, in that order; junction bases with no gene match: 6.

In its sample, this clone was seen a few times. The DNA of the CDR3 is TGTGCCAGCAGCTTAAAGGAAACCCCCCGACAAGATCAGCCCCAGCATTTT. Its translation: CASSLKETPRQDQPQHF. The chain couples TRBV7-8 to TRBJ1-5; D unclear. V lost 2 bases and J lost 5, with 19 bases in between. This CDR3 spans 17 amino acids. The germline V gene encodes CDR1 SGHVS and CDR2 FQNEAQ.

The chain is built from TRBV7-9 and TRBJ1-6; maybe TRBD1 (6 bases). The length of the CDR3 is 12 residues. Germline CDR1 is SEHNR and CDR2 is FQNEAQ (reference sequence). V was pared by 8 bases and J by 7 bases, with 9 bases between. The CDR3 region has the DNA TGTGCCAGCGACAGGCCGAATTCACCCCTCCACTTT. Translating it yields CASDRPNSPLHF.

CDR3 residues: CATSRVGGIGYEQYF. Here the CDR3 DNA reads TGTGCCACCAGCAGAGTAGGGGGAATCGGCTACGAGCAGTACTTC. The genes are TRBV15 and TRBJ2-7, with TRBD1 as a possible D gene (6 bases). V was clipped by 1 base and J by 3 bases, with 13 bases between them. The CDR3 contains 15 residues. In germline, CDR1 is LNHNV, CDR2 YYDKDF (reference sequence).

The chain recombines TRBV18 with TRBJ1-2; D gene ambiguous. The length of the CDR3 is 16 residues. Deletions cut 2 bases from V and 4 bases from J, with 17 bases between. Germline CDR1 is KGHSH and CDR2 is LQKENI. The CDR3 DNA reads TGTGCCAGCTCACCAGGTCTGGGCCCCTCCTCCTATGGCTACACCTTC. It encodes CASSPGLGPSSYGYTF.

This chain links TRBV13 with TRBJ2-5; no firm D call. V dropped 2 bases and J dropped 0 bases, with 4 bases sitting between them. From germline, CDR1 is PRHDT and CDR2 FYEKMQ (reference sequence). This CDR3 comprises 13 residues. CDR3 sequence (DNA): TGTGCCAGCAGCTTAACATACCAAGAGACCCAGTACTTC. Encoded protein: CASSLTYQETQYF.

J is TRBJ2-2 and V is TRBV5-1; 7 bases agree with TRBD2. This CDR3 is built from 16 residues. Germline V gives CDR1 SGHRS, CDR2 YFSETQ. V shed 3 bases, J shed 2 bases, and the junction held 7 bases outside the gene matches. The CDR3 is CASSSSSGLNTGELFF. CDR3 bases: TGCGCCAGCAGCTCGAGTAGCGGGCTTAACACCGGGGAGCTGTTTTTT.

The chain uses TRBV6-5 and TRBJ2-1, with D maybe TRBD1 (7 bases). Germline lookup yields CDR1 MNHEY and CDR2 SVGAGI. The CDR3 covers 15 residues. Trimming removed 6 bases from V and 2 bases from J, with 14 bases in between. The CDR3 bases are TGTGCCAGCAGCCTTGACAGGGAGGCCTACAATGAGCAGTTCTTC. It translates to CASSLDREAYNEQFF.

The genes are TRBV7-3 and TRBJ2-1; D perhaps matches TRBD2 (6 bases). The germline CDR1 and CDR2 sequences are SGHTA and FQGTGA. V shed 5 bases and J shed 7 bases, with 9 bases lying between them. This CDR3 is built from 12 residues. CDR3 nucleotide sequence: TGTGCCAGCAGCCAGACTAGAAATGAGCAGTTCTTC. Its protein product is CASSQTRNEQFF.

This clone has more than one count but fewer than ten. J is TRBJ2-2 and V is TRBV3-1 (or the pseudogene TRBV3-2), with D possibly TRBD1 on 5 matching bases. The CDR3 loop spans 14 amino acids. The germline CDR1 and CDR2 sequences are LGHDT and YNNKEL (reference sequence). V lost 1 base and J lost 4, with 7 bases in between. The chain's CDR3 is CASSQGRGTGELFF. The CDR3 region has the DNA TGTGCCAGCAGCCAAGGAAGGGGCACCGGGGAGCTGTTTTTT.

The CDR3 DNA sequence: TGTGCCAGCAGCTTAACCGCCGCGTACGAGCAGTACTTC. Translation: CASSLTAAYEQYF. The chain recombines TRBV7-8 with TRBJ2-7; no definite D call. Germline assignment: CDR1 SGHVS and CDR2 FQNEAQ. With 2 bases removed from V and 4 bases from J, the gap between germline ends came to 9 bases. There are 13 residues in the CDR3.

The chain couples TRBV7-9 to TRBJ2-2; D is unresolved. The CDR3 has 14 amino acids. CDR1 and CDR2 (germline): SEHNR, FQNEAQ (reference sequence). The V and J ends lost 5 bases and 2 bases respectively, with 9 bases between them. As DNA, the CDR3 is TGTGCCAGCAGCAGTACAGTAAACACCGGGGAGCTGTTTTTT. Its translation is CASSSTVNTGELFF.